The 31 T cell receptor beta chains listed next were all sequenced from one sample in a study of shared clonotypes between healthy human individuals. Produced via immunoSEQ multiplex PCR; TCRdb's table is partial and in-frame only. The sample has around 500,000 clones; around 79% are singletons. Sequences were obtained from PBMCs. The source is a woman in her thirties or forties in good health. Some clones in this sample may be carry-over from other donors' samples.

The gene calls are TRBV7-9 and TRBJ2-1; D call uncertain. Trimming removed 0 bases from V and 10 bases from J, with 10 bases in between. CDR1 is SEHNR, CDR2 FQNEAQ, per germline (reference sequence). This CDR3 has 13 residues. CDR3 DNA: TGTGCCAGCAGCTTAGCGAGCCGCTGGGAGCAGTTCTTC. This translates into CASSLASRWEQFF.

This clone was observed a single time. The rearrangement links TRBV5-1 to TRBJ2-3; D may match TRBD1 or TRBD2 (6 bases each). The CDR3 is 19 amino acids. With 0 bases removed from V and 0 bases from J, the gap between germline ends came to 20 bases. Germline V gene data show CDR1 as SGHRS and CDR2 as YFSETQ. The CDR3 region is CASSLAVDWGALSTDTQYF. The CDR3 DNA reads TGCGCCAGCAGCTTGGCCGTGGATTGGGGGGCCCTTAGCACAGATACGCAGTATTTT.

The chain combines TRBV30 with TRBJ1-1, with TRBD1 identical over 9 bases. Germline lookup yields CDR1 GTSNPN and CDR2 SVGIG (reference sequence). V shed 0 bases, J shed 10 bases, and the junction held 6 bases outside the gene matches. CDR3 length: 13 amino acids. The CDR3 DNA reads as TGTGCCTGGAGTGTACACAGGGGGCGTACAGCTTTCTTT. It yields the protein CAWSVHRGRTAFF.

This clone was seen a single time. The chain carries TRBV6-6 and TRBJ2-3; 9 nucleotides match TRBD2. Germline values: CDR1 MNHNY, CDR2 SVGAGI (reference sequence). V shed 7 bases and J 2 bases; nucleotides not matched to a gene: 10. The CDR3 extends over 16 amino acids. The DNA for the CDR3 is TGTGCCAGCAACGACCCGGGACTAGCACACACAGATACGCAGTATTTT. Protein product: CASNDPGLAHTDTQYF.

The rearrangement uses TRBV5-4 and TRBJ2-1, with TRBD1 as a possible D gene (8 bases). CDR1 is SGHNT and CDR2 is YYREEE in the germline V gene (reference sequence). The CDR3 runs 14 residues. The ends were cut back, 9 bases at V and 4 bases at J, with 17 bases in the middle. CDR3 residues: CATADRGGYNEQFF. The CDR3, as DNA: TGTGCCACCGCCGACAGGGGAGGGTACAATGAGCAGTTCTTC.

V usage is TRBV9 and J usage is TRBJ2-7, with D uncertain. The V gene's germline CDR1 is SGDLS and CDR2 YYNGEE. V was trimmed by 0 bases and J by 2 bases, leaving 9 bases between them. CDR3 size: 14 residues. CDR3 sequence (DNA): TGTGCCAGCAGCGTAGCAATAGGGACCTACGAGCAGTACTTC. This translates into CASSVAIGTYEQYF.

The chain has TRBV5-1 and TRBJ2-2, with 8 bases matching TRBD2. Unmatched junction bases numbered 15, after V lost 5 bases and J lost 3 bases. Germline values: CDR1 SGHRS, CDR2 YFSETQ. This CDR3 is built from 18 residues. In nucleotides, the CDR3 is TGCGCCAGCAGACTTGTCTACTCGAGACTAGCGCACACCGGGGAGCTGTTTTTT. This encodes CASRLVYSRLAHTGELFF.

The chain recombines TRBV9 with TRBJ1-2; 7 bases match TRBD1. CDR3 size: 14 residues. V was pared by 5 bases and J by 5 bases, with 9 bases of the junction left unmatched. Germline V gene data show CDR1 as SGDLS and CDR2 as YYNGEE. Written as DNA, the CDR3 is TGTGCCAGCAGTCACGGACAGGAGTTTTATGGCTACACCTTC. It is translated as CASSHGQEFYGYTF. Full variable domain (missing parts from reference TRBV9 and TRBJ1-2): DSGVTQTPKHLITATGQRVTLRCSPRSGDLSVYWYQQSLDQGLQFLIQYYNGEERAKGNILERFSAQQFPDLHSELNLSSLELGDSALYFCASSHGQEFYGYTFGSGTRLTVV.

V and J are TRBV18 and TRBJ1-1; the D is unclear. Germline CDR1 and CDR2: KGHSH and LQKENI. This CDR3 region has 14 residues. V was cut by 3 bases and J by 0 bases, with 8 bases left in between. This CDR3 is CASSPRVVNTEAFF. As DNA, the CDR3 is TGTGCCAGCTCACCGAGGGTAGTGAACACTGAAGCTTTCTTT.

The chain couples TRBV19 to TRBJ2-4; D is possibly TRBD1 (5 bases). Trimming removed 3 bases from V and 0 bases from J, with 12 bases in between. Germline loops: CDR1 LNHDA, CDR2 SQIVND (reference sequence). This CDR3 has 16 residues. This chain's CDR3 is CASSITDSVAKNIQYF. CDR3 sequence (DNA): TGTGCCAGTAGTATTACCGACAGCGTAGCCAAAAACATTCAGTACTTC.

The genes are TRBV6-5 and TRBJ2-7, with TRBD1 identical over 8 bases. There are 14 residues in the CDR3. CDR1 and CDR2 (germline): MNHEY, SVGAGI. The junction had 7 bases not matched to a gene; V was cut back by 6 bases and J by 3 bases. The CDR3 is CASSKQGADYEQYF. DNA for the CDR3: TGTGCCAGCAGCAAGCAGGGGGCGGACTACGAGCAGTACTTC.

The V and J genes are TRBV28 and TRBJ2-7; 9 bases are shared with TRBD2. The germline V gene encodes CDR1 MDHEN and CDR2 SYDVKM. There are 13 residues in the CDR3. J gave up 3 bases and V 10 bases, and 7 bases lay outside the gene matches. This CDR3 reads CATAAGGDYEQYF. The CDR3 nucleotides are TGTGCCACGGCGGCGGGGGGGGACTACGAGCAGTACTTC.

The chain links TRBV5-8 to TRBJ2-7; 10 positions agree with TRBD1. The germline CDR1 and CDR2 sequences are SGHTS and YDEGEE. The CDR3 is 15 amino acids. V was clipped by 3 bases and J by 5 bases; unmatched bases: 8. CDR3 DNA sequence: TGTGCCAGCAGCTGGGGAGCGACAGGGGGCGACGAGCAGTACTTC. This translates into CASSWGATGGDEQYF. Full variable domain (remainder filled in from reference TRBV5-8 and TRBJ2-7): EAGVTQSPTHLIKTRGQQATLRCSPISGHTSVYWYQQALGLGLQFLLWYDEGEERNRGNFPPRFSGRQFPNYSSELNVNALELEDSALYLCASSWGATGGDEQYFGPGTRLTVT.

The chain combines TRBV7-8 with TRBJ2-2; TRBD1 aligns across 7 bases. The CDR3 extends over 15 amino acids. V was clipped by 4 bases and J by 5 bases; unmatched bases: 7. CDR1 and CDR2 (germline): SGHVS, FQNEAQ. The CDR3 reads CASSSQGVGTGELFF. CDR3 in DNA: TGTGCCAGCAGCTCGCAGGGGGTTGGGACCGGGGAGCTGTTTTTT.

The chain couples TRBV2 to TRBJ1-5, with D perhaps matching TRBD1 (6 bases). Germline CDR1 reads SNHLY; CDR2 reads FYNNEI. The CDR3 is 14 residues long. Trimming cost V 9 bases and J 7 bases, with 19 bases left between them. DNA of the CDR3: TGTGCCAGTAGCTCACAGGGAATGAGGCAGCCCCAGCATTTT. It codes for CASSSQGMRQPQHF. Looking up the rest from reference TRBV2 and TRBJ1-5 gives the full variable domain: EPEVTQTPSHQVTQMGQEVILRCVPISNHLYFYWYRQILGQKVEFLVSFYNNEISEKSEIFDDQFSVERPDGSNFTLKIRSTKLEDSAMYFCASSSQGMRQPQHFGDGTRLSIL.

The chain links TRBV9 to TRBJ2-5, with D unresolved. CDR1 and CDR2 (germline): SGDLS, YYNGEE. The CDR3 runs to 14 residues. V gave up 0 bases and J gave up 4 bases, with 10 bases separating them. The CDR3 sequence: CASSVASAAETQYF. DNA of the CDR3: TGTGCCAGCAGCGTAGCTTCGGCCGCAGAGACCCAGTACTTC.

The J gene is TRBJ2-7, the V gene TRBV4-2, with a tentative D call TRBD2 (6 bases). Germline V gives CDR1 LGHNA, CDR2 YNFKEQ. The CDR3 consists of 14 residues. V dropped 1 base and J dropped 4 bases, with 11 bases sitting between them. The DNA of the CDR3 is TGTGCCAGCAGCCAAGTGACGGGAGTTTACGAGCAGTACTTC. Translated, it gives CASSQVTGVYEQYF.

The chain couples TRBV7-2 to TRBJ2-7; D call uncertain. CDR1 and CDR2 (germline): SGHTA, FQGNSA. Trimming removed 5 bases at V and 0 bases at J, with 8 bases between. The CDR3 runs 13 residues. The CDR3 loop is CASSRPNSYEQYF. Here the CDR3 DNA reads TGTGCCAGCAGCAGGCCAAACTCCTACGAGCAGTACTTC.

The chain joins TRBV5-1 to TRBJ2-1, with TRBD1 matching 10 bases. Germline-derived CDR1 and CDR2 are SGHRS and YFSETQ. The junction had 6 bases not matched to a gene; V was cut back by 4 bases and J by 2 bases. The CDR3 loop spans 16 amino acids. CDR3 nucleotide sequence: TGCGCCAGCAGCCCTTTGACAGGGGGCACCTACAATGAGCAGTTCTTC. This encodes CASSPLTGGTYNEQFF. The whole variable domain, remainder taken from reference TRBV5-1 and TRBJ2-1, is KAGVTQTPRYLIKTRGQQVTLSCSPISGHRSVSWYQQTPGQGLQFLFEYFSETQRNKGNFPGRFSGRQFSNSRSEMNVSTLELGDSALYLCASSPLTGGTYNEQFFGPGTRLTVL.

The CDR3 DNA reads TGTGCCAGCAGGCCGCGAAACACTGAAGCTTTCTTT. As protein: CASRPRNTEAFF. The chain employs TRBV6-6 and TRBJ1-1; D uncertain. This CDR3 has 12 amino acids. Trimming left V 6 bases short and J 2 bases short, with 7 bases between. CDR1 is MNHNY, CDR2 SVGAGI, per germline (reference sequence).

The V call is TRBV11-3, the J call TRBJ2-1; TRBD2 aligns across 10 bases. Germline V gene data show CDR1 as SGHNT and CDR2 as YENEEA. The CDR3 has 15 residues. V dropped 1 base and J dropped 8; count of bases not matched to a gene: 5. Written as DNA, the CDR3 is TGTGCCAGCAGCTTAGGAGGGACTAGCGTTGATGAGCAGTTCTTC. This codes for CASSLGGTSVDEQFF.

V gene TRBV10-1 combines with J gene TRBJ2-1, with TRBD2 identical over 13 bases. Losses at the gene ends were 4 bases for V and 4 bases for J; bases not matched to a gene: 7. Germline lookup yields CDR1 WNHNN and CDR2 SYGVQD (reference sequence). This CDR3 contains 17 residues. For the CDR3, the DNA is TGCGCCAGCAGTGGCTCAAGGACTAGCGGGAGTTACAATGAGCAGTTCTTC. It encodes CASSGSRTSGSYNEQFF.

Comment on this clone: The same CDR3 arises from other DNA sequences in this sample as well. The gene calls are TRBV9 and TRBJ2-2; no definite D call. Deletions cut 0 bases from V and 1 base from J, with 4 bases between. The CDR3 spans 14 residues. Germline-derived CDR1 and CDR2 are SGDLS and YYNGEE. Written as DNA, the CDR3 is TGTGCCAGCAGCGTAGTTGGGAACACCGGGGAGCTGTTTTTT. This sequence encodes CASSVVGNTGELFF.

The chain uses TRBV19 and TRBJ2-6; no firm D call. Germline lookup yields CDR1 LNHDA and CDR2 SQIVND (reference sequence). V dropped 5 bases and J dropped 2 bases, with 10 bases sitting between them. This CDR3 region has 15 residues. The CDR3 reads CASSGRHTGANVLTF. CDR3 bases: TGTGCCAGTAGTGGACGCCACACTGGGGCCAACGTCCTGACTTTC. Full variable domain (missing parts from reference TRBV19 and TRBJ2-6): DGGITQSPKYLFRKEGQNVTLSCEQNLNHDAMYWYRQDPGQGLRLIYYSQIVNDFQKGDIAEGYSVSREKKESFPLTVTSAQKNPTAFYLCASSGRHTGANVLTFGAGSRLTVL.

This clone was seen more than once but under ten times. The chain employs TRBV30 and TRBJ2-5; TRBD2 matches at 8 bases. The DNA end is more similar to TRBJ2-7, so the J call may be wrong. The germline gives CDR1 GTSNPN, CDR2 SVGIG (reference sequence). CDR3 size: 14 residues. CDR3 DNA: TGTGCCTGGAGTGGTAGCGGGGACACCGCCGAGCAGTACTTC. Translated, it gives CAWSGSGDTAEQYF.

V gene TRBV6-5 combines with J gene TRBJ1-4, with D possibly being TRBD1 (5 bases). Trimming shortened V by 5 bases and J by 8 bases, and 12 bases separated the two germline ends. The CDR3 length is 13 residues. Germline loops: CDR1 MNHEY, CDR2 SVGAGI. The DNA of the CDR3 is TGTGCCAGCAGTGAAGGGAAGGGGGAAAAACTGTTTTTT. Its translation: CASSEGKGEKLFF.

The genes are TRBV28 and TRBJ1-2, with unresolved D. V was pared by 5 bases and J by 7 bases, with 17 bases between. The germline gives CDR1 MDHEN, CDR2 SYDVKM. This CDR3 has 14 residues. In DNA form, the CDR3 reads TGTGCCAGCAGTCCCCCCCCCGCTGGGTTTGGCTACACCTTC. It yields the protein CASSPPPAGFGYTF.

This clone qualifies as medium-sized (0.01 to 0.1%). This rearrangement joins TRBV6-1 to TRBJ2-7; 7 nucleotides align to TRBD1. The V gene end was trimmed by 4 bases and the J gene end by 5 bases; junction bases not matched to a gene: 11. This CDR3 is built from 15 residues. Germline values: CDR1 MNHNS, CDR2 SASEGT. The CDR3 DNA reads as TGTGCCAGCAGTGTCACAGGGGAAGGACCTAACGAGCAGTACTTC. Its protein product is CASSVTGEGPNEQYF.

In the case of this clone: A much larger clone sits a single nucleotide away, making a read error possible. The chain couples TRBV10-1 to TRBJ2-7, with a possible D match to TRBD2 (5 bases). This CDR3 has 13 residues. V lost 6 bases and J lost 2, with 11 bases in between. CDR1 is WNHNN and CDR2 is SYGVQD in the germline V gene (reference sequence). CDR3 region: CASSPGKTYEQYF. In DNA, the CDR3 is TGCGCCAGCAGCCCCGGGAAGACCTACGAGCAGTACTTC.

The chain is built from TRBV11-3 and TRBJ2-3; TRBD2 matches at 10 bases. Unmatched junction bases numbered 8, after V lost 5 bases and J lost 3 bases. This CDR3 contains 16 residues. Germline values: CDR1 SGHNT, CDR2 YENEEA. In DNA form, the CDR3 reads TGTGCCAGCAGCCGGATCGGACTAGCGGCTACAGATACGCAGTATTTT. The encoded protein is CASSRIGLAATDTQYF.

The rearrangement uses TRBV6-5 and TRBJ2-7; D is unclear. V shed 5 bases and J shed 3 bases, with 14 bases lying between them. This CDR3 is built from 14 residues. Germline-derived CDR1 and CDR2 are MNHEY and SVGAGI. CDR3 in DNA: TGTGCCAGCAGTCCCTCCTCCACGGGCTACGAGCAGTACTTC. This codes for CASSPSSTGYEQYF.